Below are 16 T cell receptor beta chains sequenced from a single sample in a study of T cells after yellow fever vaccination. TCRdb processed the 5' RACE reads anew with MiXCR; each CDR3 protein has one entry. The sample records about 85,000 distinct CDR3 sequences, 10% to 15% being singletons. Sequenced here: CD8+ T cells not binding an NS4B(214-222) dextramer, sorted from PBMCs, sampled approximately 20 days after the first yellow fever vaccination. The origin of the receptors is a man younger than 35 who received the YFV17D yellow fever vaccine.

This clonotype has a handful of counts. The chain is built from TRBV20-1 and TRBJ2-3; D may match TRBD1 or TRBD2 (5 bases each). CDR1 is DFQATT and CDR2 is SNEGSKA in the germline V gene (reference sequence). Trimming stripped 6 bases from V and 0 bases from J, with 16 bases between. The CDR3 consists of 15 residues. The CDR3 region has the DNA TGCAGTGCGTTACCCTTGAGGGGAAGCACAGATACGCAGTATTTT. Residues: CSALPLRGSTDTQYF.

This clonotype turned up a few times. The chain's CDR3 is CASSQVPLSTGAYEQYF. The CDR3 nucleotides read TGTGCCAGCAGCCAAGTACCCCTTTCGACAGGGGCCTACGAGCAGTACTTC. The V gene is TRBV14, the J gene TRBJ2-7; 8 bases are shared with TRBD1. The CDR3 has 17 residues. After removal of 1 base from V and 2 bases from J, the junction contained 10 bases not matched to a gene. Germline-derived CDR1 and CDR2 are SGHDN and FVKESK.

The CDR3 spells CASSLARDRVVYGYTF. The DNA of the CDR3 is TGTGCCAGCAGCTTAGCGAGGGACAGGGTCGTCTATGGCTACACCTTC. The chain employs TRBV7-9 and TRBJ1-2, with 9 bases that match TRBD1. J gave up 4 bases and V 0 bases, and 6 bases lay outside the gene matches. Germline V lookup: CDR1 SEHNR, CDR2 FQNEAQ (reference sequence). The CDR3 length is 16 residues.

The chain recombines TRBV5-4 with TRBJ2-3; no reliable D call. V lost 0 bases and J lost 10, with 9 bases in between. CDR3 length: 12 amino acids. CDR1 is SGHNT, CDR2 YYREEE, per germline (reference sequence). CDR3 in DNA: TGTGCCAGCAGCTTGGACGGCCCTCCGCAGTATTTT. It encodes CASSLDGPPQYF. The complete variable domain, with remaining parts taken from reference TRBV5-4 and TRBJ2-3, reads ETGVTQSPTHLIKTRGQQVTLRCSSQSGHNTVSWYQQALGQGPQFIFQYYREEENGRGNFPPRFSGLQFPNYSSELNVNALELDDSALYLCASSLDGPPQYFGPGTRLTVL.

The CDR3 DNA is TGCAGTGCTAGAGATCTCGGGGGCCTCTCCTACGAGCAGTACTTC. Translation gives CSARDLGGLSYEQYF. The chain is built from TRBV20-1 and TRBJ2-7; D tentatively reads TRBD1 or TRBD2 (6 bases each). V lost 0 bases, J lost 0 bases, and 12 bases lay in between. The CDR3 consists of 15 residues. Germline V CDR1 and CDR2: DFQATT, SNEGSKA (reference sequence).

This clonotype has just a few counts. In DNA, the CDR3 is TGTGCCAGCAGTTACGGGGGATATGGCTACACCTTC. Translating it yields CASSYGGYGYTF. The V and J genes are TRBV6-5 and TRBJ1-2; D perhaps matches TRBD1 (5 bases). Germline assignment: CDR1 MNHEY and CDR2 SVGAGI. V lost 2 bases, J lost 5 bases, and 6 bases lay in between. This CDR3 has 12 residues.

This clonotype was observed a few times. The chain links TRBV27 to TRBJ2-5, with TRBD2 matching 7 bases. After removal of 3 bases from V and 1 base from J, the junction contained 5 bases not matched to a gene. CDR1 is MNHEY and CDR2 is SMNVEV in the germline V gene (reference sequence). This CDR3 is 15 amino acids long. The DNA for the CDR3 is TGTGCCAGCAGTTTTGGCGGGGGAGTCCAAGAGACCCAGTACTTC. It translates to CASSFGGGVQETQYF.

This clonotype has only a few counts. The gene calls are TRBV7-9 and TRBJ2-2, with D possibly matching TRBD1 (6 bases). The length of the CDR3 is 17 residues. Germline lookup yields CDR1 SEHNR and CDR2 FQNEAQ (reference sequence). The V end lost 5 bases, the J end lost 3 bases, and 19 bases lay between the germline ends. The CDR3 DNA reads as TGTGCCAGCAGCCCGAAAACAGGGTATCGGGACACCGGGGAGCTGTTTTTT. It specifies CASSPKTGYRDTGELFF.

This clonotype was detected only a few times. The chain combines TRBV6-1 with TRBJ2-7, with TRBD2 matching 10 bases. J lost 3 bases, V lost 6 bases, and 5 bases had no gene match. The CDR3 extends over 14 amino acids. Germline-derived CDR1 and CDR2 are MNHNS and SASEGT. CDR3 coding DNA: TGTGCCAGCAGCCCAACTAGCGGGAACTACGAGCAGTACGTC. This sequence encodes CASSPTSGNYEQYV.

A few counts support this clonotype. This rearrangement joins TRBV7-6 to TRBJ2-3; D may be TRBD1 (6 bases). V was trimmed by 8 bases and J by 6 bases, leaving 24 bases between them. Germline assignment: CDR1 SGHVS and CDR2 FNYEAQ. The CDR3 covers 16 residues. CDR3 sequence (DNA): TGTGCCAGCTTTGATTCCGGTACAGGGATGTTTGATACGCAGTATTTT. It is translated as CASFDSGTGMFDTQYF.

This clonotype was counted a few times. This chain connects TRBV10-3 to TRBJ2-7; D ambiguous. This CDR3 has 14 residues. Trimming took off 3 bases at V and 2 bases at J, with 11 bases between the two ends. Germline CDR1 ENHRY, CDR2 SYGVKD. CDR3 protein: CAISDPRSAYEQYV. CDR3 bases: TGTGCCATCAGTGATCCAAGGAGCGCCTACGAGCAGTACGTC.

The chain couples TRBV5-6 to TRBJ1-5; a weak D match, TRBD1 (6 bases). V dropped 3 bases and J dropped 5 bases, with 15 bases sitting between them. Germline CDR1 reads SGHDT; CDR2 reads YYEEEE. CDR3 length: 15 residues. CDR3 region: CASSSLTQGYQPQHF. CDR3 nucleotides: TGTGCCAGCAGCTCGCTTACCCAGGGGTATCAGCCCCAGCATTTT.

This sequence joins TRBV5-1 and TRBJ2-5, with TRBD2 matching over 12 bases. This CDR3 region has 15 residues. The V and J ends lost 3 bases and 2 bases, in that order; junction bases with no gene match: 2. Germline assignment: CDR1 SGHRS and CDR2 YFSETQ. CDR3 sequence reads: CASSSLAGGQETQYF. CDR3 sequence (DNA): TGCGCCAGCAGCTCCCTAGCGGGGGGGCAAGAGACCCAGTACTTC.

This chain uses TRBV5-1 with TRBJ2-1; D is perhaps TRBD1 (5 bases). Germline loops: CDR1 SGHRS, CDR2 YFSETQ. This CDR3 is 11 amino acids long. Trimming left V 4 bases short and J 10 bases short, with 9 bases between. The CDR3 sequence is CASSVRQEQFF. The CDR3 DNA reads TGCGCCAGCAGCGTACGACAGGAGCAGTTCTTC.

V usage is TRBV13 and J usage is TRBJ2-7; no reliable D call. Trimming took 7 bases from V and 6 from J, leaving 10 bases between them. The germline V gene encodes CDR1 PRHDT and CDR2 FYEKMQ (reference sequence). The CDR3 extends over 11 amino acids. CDR3 DNA sequence: TGTGCCAGCACCTCCAGTAGCGAGCAGTACTTC. Protein product: CASTSSSEQYF.

This chain joins TRBV4-2 and TRBJ2-1; TRBD2 matches at 7 bases. Germline values: CDR1 LGHNA, CDR2 YNFKEQ. After removal of 0 bases from V and 8 bases from J, the junction contained 7 bases not matched to a gene. CDR3 length equals 15 residues. The CDR3 here is CASSQEERGQDEQFF. DNA of the CDR3: TGTGCCAGCAGCCAAGAAGAGCGGGGCCAGGATGAGCAGTTCTTC.